Presented here are 19 T cell receptor beta chains from one specimen sequenced in a study of breast tumors, draining lymph nodes, adjacent tissues listed by TCRdb under 2016. Libraries were prepared through multiplex PCR. Sequencing took place on an Illumina HiSeq 2000. TCRdb cleaned the public reads at Q25 with fastp, built clones with MiXCR and kept in-frame beta chains. Identical CDR3 protein sequences are pooled into one entry, listed with their most common genes and DNA. For this sample the table gives nearly 110,000 distinct CDR3 sequences, of which around 30% were detected only once. The ten largest clonotypes hold approximately 5.3% of the sample. The axillary draining lymph nodes of breast cancer patients were the source of the lymph node samples. The sequenced sample was axillary lymph node tissue. The origin of the receptors is a female donor with breast cancer. Some clones in this sample may be carry-over from other donors' samples.

This chain links TRBV19 with TRBJ1-5; D may match TRBD1 or TRBD2 (5 bases each). The J call is in doubt because the DNA end fits TRBJ2-3 better. The germline V gene encodes CDR1 LNHDA and CDR2 SQIVND (reference sequence). This CDR3 comprises 12 residues. The CDR3 loop reads CASSPGTRVQYF. DNA of the CDR3: TGTGCCAGTAGCCCAGGGACGCGGGTGCAGTATTTT.

About this clonotype itself: A clone one base away is much larger, so this may be a read error. The genes are TRBV6-2 or TRBV6-3 and TRBJ1-2; D unclear. There are 12 residues in the CDR3. V lost 10 bases to trimming and J lost 7 bases, with 16 bases between them. From germline, CDR1 is MNHEY and CDR2 SVGEGT. CDR3 in DNA: TGTGCCACCCTTCGACGGCCGGGTGGCTACACCTTC. Amino acids: CATLRRPGGYTF.

This clonotype was seen more than once but under ten times. The chain uses TRBV29-1 and TRBJ1-2; no definite D call. Trimming removed 7 bases from V and 1 base from J, with 10 bases in between. Germline loops: CDR1 SQVTM, CDR2 ANQGSEA. This CDR3 has 12 amino acids. The CDR3: CSAGTSNYGYTF. In DNA, the CDR3 is TGCAGCGCTGGTACGAGTAACTATGGCTACACCTTC. Drawing the rest from reference TRBV29-1 and TRBJ1-2, the complete variable domain is SAVISQKPSRDICQRGTSLTIQCQVDSQVTMMFWYRQQPGQSLTLIATANQGSEATYESGFVIDKFPISRPNLTFSTLTVSNMSPEDSSIYLCSAGTSNYGYTFGSGTRLTVV.

This clonotype showed up many times. The rearrangement uses TRBV6-1 and TRBJ2-1, with 7 bases fitting TRBD1. CDR3 size: 15 residues. V lost 7 bases and J lost 6; bases outside the gene matches: 12. Germline V CDR1 and CDR2: MNHNS, SASEGT. The DNA of the CDR3 is TGTGCCAGCAAACAAGGGGGACAGTCTCCCAATGAGCAGTTCTTC. Translating it yields CASKQGGQSPNEQFF.

This clonotype was counted at least ten times. V usage is TRBV4-1 and J usage is TRBJ1-2; a weak D match, TRBD1 (5 bases). This CDR3 is built from 15 residues. Deletions cut 9 bases from V and 8 bases from J, with 25 bases between. Germline V gene lookup returns CDR1 MGHRA and CDR2 YSYEKL. In DNA form, the CDR3 reads TGCGCCAGTAGGCTAGTGGGGCTAAAGTCGGGAGGCTACACCTTC. Its translation: CASRLVGLKSGGYTF.

This clonotype has more than one count but fewer than ten. The rearrangement joins TRBV4-1 to TRBJ1-1, with no clear D. This CDR3 contains 14 residues. V lost 1 base and J 3 bases, leaving 9 bases between the germline ends. Germline V lookup: CDR1 MGHRA, CDR2 YSYEKL. The CDR3 coding sequence is TGCGCCAGCAGCCAAGCCGGGCGCGACACTGAAGCTTTCTTT. Translation: CASSQAGRDTEAFF.

This clonotype was counted many times. The J gene is TRBJ2-7, the V gene TRBV5-1; TRBD2 agrees at 7 bases. Germline V gene data show CDR1 as SGHRS and CDR2 as YFSETQ. Losses at the gene ends were 8 bases for V and 5 bases for J; bases not matched to a gene: 7. The CDR3 covers 12 residues. The CDR3 sequence is CASQKGGDEQYF. The CDR3 coding sequence is TGCGCCAGTCAAAAGGGAGGGGACGAGCAGTACTTC.

This clonotype has a count of ten or more. This chain uses TRBV9 with TRBJ2-1; TRBD2 matches 10 bases. There are 18 residues in the CDR3. V shed 3 bases and J 3 bases; nucleotides not matched to a gene: 12. Germline lookup yields CDR1 SGDLS and CDR2 YYNGEE. The CDR3 DNA follows: TGTGCCAGCAGCGACTCGGGGACTAGCGAGTATAGCTACAATGAGCAGTTCTTC. Encoded protein: CASSDSGTSEYSYNEQFF.

Concerning this clonotype itself: Possible read error: a much larger clone is one base away. The rearrangement joins TRBV20-1 to TRBJ2-4; D possibly corresponds to TRBD2 (5 bases). Germline lookup yields CDR1 DFQATT and CDR2 SNEGSKA (reference sequence). This CDR3 contains 14 residues. The CDR3: CSAPLGVAKNNQYF. CDR3 nucleotides: TGCAGTGCCCCTCTGGGAGTAGCCAAAAACAATCAGTACTTC.

This clonotype was observed at least ten times. V gene TRBV7-2 combines with J gene TRBJ2-1, with a tentative D call TRBD1 (6 bases). V was trimmed by 1 base and J by 3 bases, leaving 13 bases between them. The CDR3 extends over 16 amino acids. Germline V CDR1 and CDR2: SGHTA, FQGNSA. CDR3 sequence: CASSLGFRDNYNEQFF. In DNA form, the CDR3 reads TGTGCCAGCAGCTTAGGTTTCAGGGACAACTACAATGAGCAGTTCTTC.

This clonotype was seen many times. This rearrangement joins TRBV5-8 to TRBJ1-5; D possibly corresponds to TRBD1 (6 bases). CDR3 length: 15 residues. Per the germline V gene, CDR1 is SGHTS and CDR2 is YDEGEE. Deletions cut 0 bases from V and 6 bases from J, with 13 bases between. Here the CDR3 reads CASSLAPGGGQPQHF. CDR3 coding DNA: TGTGCCAGCAGCTTGGCCCCCGGAGGGGGTCAGCCCCAGCATTTT. The variable domain in full, with the rest retrieved from reference TRBV5-8 and TRBJ1-5, is EAGVTQSPTHLIKTRGQQATLRCSPISGHTSVYWYQQALGLGLQFLLWYDEGEERNRGNFPPRFSGRQFPNYSSELNVNALELEDSALYLCASSLAPGGGQPQHFGDGTRLSIL.

This clonotype was recorded many times. The chain links TRBV19 to TRBJ1-2; D unclear. Germline values: CDR1 LNHDA, CDR2 SQIVND (reference sequence). Trimming shortened V by 5 bases and J by 0 bases, and 13 bases separated the two germline ends. The CDR3 has 15 residues. Here the CDR3 DNA reads TGTGCCAGTAGTCCCGATCAGAGAGCTAACTATGGCTACACCTTC. This sequence encodes CASSPDQRANYGYTF.

This sequence joins TRBV4-3 and TRBJ2-5; a weak D match, TRBD1 (6 bases). V was shortened by 1 base and J by 7 bases, with 19 bases between the two germline ends. The CDR3 spans 16 residues. Germline V gene data show CDR1 as LGHNA and CDR2 as YSLEER. In DNA form, the CDR3 reads TGCGCCAGCAGCCAAGGGACTGGGGGCCAACCGAGGACCCAGTACTTC. Amino acids: CASSQGTGGQPRTQYF.

This clonotype has more than one count but fewer than ten. This CDR3 reads CASSYSGTGRTEAFF. CDR3 sequence (DNA): TGTGCCAGCAGTTACTCGGGGACAGGGAGGACTGAAGCTTTCTTT. This chain joins TRBV6-2 or TRBV6-3 and TRBJ1-1; 9 positions agree with TRBD1. This CDR3 comprises 15 residues. J lost 5 bases, V lost 0 bases, and 4 bases had no gene match. The germline gives CDR1 MNHEY, CDR2 SVGEGT.

This clonotype was observed at least ten times. This sequence joins TRBV7-9 and TRBJ2-1; 12 bases are shared with TRBD2. Germline CDR1 SEHNR, CDR2 FQNEAQ (reference sequence). The junction had 14 bases not matched to a gene; V was cut back by 5 bases and J by 9 bases. CDR3 length: 17 amino acids. The CDR3 DNA reads as TGTGCCAGCAGCCCCCGGGGAGGACTAGCGGGATATATTGAGCAGTTCTTC. Its protein product is CASSPRGGLAGYIEQFF.

This clonotype was counted ten times or more. The genes are TRBV6-1 and TRBJ1-6, with D unresolved. Trimming stripped 0 bases from V and 10 bases from J, with 19 bases between. Germline assignment: CDR1 MNHNS and CDR2 SASEGT. CDR3 length: 17 amino acids. CDR3 residues: CASSEARVRKVDSPLHF. The CDR3 DNA reads as TGTGCCAGCAGTGAAGCAAGGGTCAGAAAGGTTGACTCACCCCTCCACTTT.

There are many counts of this clonotype. The V gene is TRBV20-1, the J gene TRBJ2-7; 9 bases map to TRBD1. The germline V gene encodes CDR1 DFQATT and CDR2 SNEGSKA (reference sequence). The CDR3 is made up of 12 amino acids. V dropped 5 bases and J dropped 5; count of bases not matched to a gene: 4. CDR3 nucleotide sequence: TGCAGTGCTTTCGGACAGGGGCACGAGCAGTACTTC. It is translated as CSAFGQGHEQYF.

In regard to this clonotype: No conserved phenylalanine or tryptophan ends this CDR3, so it is likely a read error. The gene calls are TRBV7-2 and TRBJ2-7, with D maybe TRBD1 (6 bases). Germline CDR1 and CDR2: SGHTA and FQGNSA. The CDR3 runs 13 residues. The V end lost 5 bases, the J end lost 5 bases, and 13 bases lay between the germline ends. The CDR3 sequence is CASSLPGAHEQYL. In DNA form, the CDR3 reads TGTGCCAGCAGCCTACCAGGGGCCCACGAGCAGTACCTC.

This clonotype was observed many times. The rearrangement uses TRBV28 and TRBJ2-7; a possible D gene is TRBD1 (5 bases). CDR3 length equals 15 residues. V gave up 7 bases and J gave up 3 bases, with 19 bases separating them. Germline assignment: CDR1 MDHEN and CDR2 SYDVKM. CDR3: CASTQAGRANYEQYF. CDR3 nucleotide sequence: TGTGCCAGCACCCAGGCCGGCAGGGCTAACTACGAGCAGTACTTC. The full variable domain, completed using reference TRBV28 and TRBJ2-7, is DVKVTQSSRYLVKRTGEKVFLECVQDMDHENMFWYRQDPGLGLRLIYFSYDVKMKEKGDIPEGYSVSREKKERFSLILESASTNQTSMYLCASTQAGRANYEQYFGPGTRLTVT.